This T cell receptor (beta chain) was identified during a study of identifying expanded T cells in peripheral blood. Sequencing was performed with immunoSEQ multiplex PCR; in TCRdb, only in-frame clones are kept and a portion is missing. Of about 130,000 clones listed, approximately 86% are singletons. This clone has just one count. The antigen is undetermined. Study-level findings and limits: Technical replicates showed approximately 1.2 changed clones; roughly two weeks 15 to 20; four weeks 19. Variance in clone template counts between approximately two-week samples significantly increased with total template count across all healthy donors.

Germline V gives CDR1 MDHEN, CDR2 SYDVKM. The CDR3 extends over 13 amino acids. Trimming left V 2 bases short and J 15 bases short, with 17 bases between. The sequence came from a person aged 18 to 70 in good health. Sequencing was performed on blood. This chain links TRBV28 with TRBJ1-3; D perhaps matches TRBD1 (6 bases). The CDR3 region has the DNA TGTGCCAGCAGTTTACCCAAGCTTGGAGGGGGATATTTT. Translated, it gives CASSLPKLGGGYF.